A single sample is the source of the 5 T cell receptor beta chains below, sequenced in a study of lymphopenia after photon versus proton radiotherapy. Some clones are missing from TCRdb's copy, which holds only in-frame ones; the method was immunoSEQ multiplex PCR. The sample shows about 58,000 clones, 84% of them seen only once. Sequencing used peripheral blood, obtained from a patient treated with proton-based radiotherapy. These receptors came from a man in his sixties with pancreatic cancer.

This chain links TRBV28 with TRBJ1-1, with 9 bases aligning to TRBD1. Germline trimming cut 6 bases from V and 4 bases from J; bases unmatched to any gene: 6. The CDR3 consists of 14 residues. From germline, CDR1 is MDHEN and CDR2 SYDVKM. The CDR3 region has the DNA TGTGCCAGCAGGGCCGGGACAGGGAGCACTGAAGCTTTCTTT. Translating it yields CASRAGTGSTEAFF.

V is TRBV28 and J is TRBJ1-1; D ambiguous. Germline assignment: CDR1 MDHEN and CDR2 SYDVKM. This CDR3 contains 14 residues. Trimming removed 2 bases at V and 4 bases at J, with 11 bases between. CDR3 in amino acids: CASSLTTPGTEAFF. In DNA form, the CDR3 reads TGTGCCAGCAGTTTAACGACACCCGGCACTGAAGCTTTCTTT.

This chain connects TRBV5-1 to TRBJ1-3; D ambiguous. The germline gives CDR1 SGHRS, CDR2 YFSETQ. With 0 bases removed from V and 0 bases from J, the gap between germline ends came to 7 bases. The CDR3 is 15 amino acids. The CDR3 DNA reads as TGCGCCAGCAGCTTGGCGGCAGCCTCTGGAAACACCATATATTTT. Its protein product is CASSLAAASGNTIYF.

The chain joins TRBV29-1 to TRBJ1-1, with TRBD1 matching 8 bases. Germline V gene lookup returns CDR1 SQVTM and CDR2 ANQGSEA. V shed 2 bases and J 3 bases; nucleotides not matched to a gene: 5. The CDR3 covers 14 residues. The CDR3 DNA reads as TGCAGCGTTGAAAACGACAGGGGAGACACTGAAGCTTTCTTT. Protein sequence: CSVENDRGDTEAFF.

The chain links TRBV11-2 to TRBJ1-3; D uncertain. Per germline, CDR1 SGHAT and CDR2 FQNNGV. V was shortened by 3 bases and J by 5 bases, with 17 bases between the two germline ends. This CDR3 region has 16 residues. CDR3 coding DNA: TGTGCCAGCAGCTTTCTCCTTCGAGACACCAGAAACACCATATATTTT. The encoded protein is CASSFLLRDTRNTIYF.